The next 10 T cell receptor beta chains were all read from a single sample in a study of blood T cells in healthy people across ages. A J-beta primer mix and a sample-barcoded 5' primer were used in a second PCR of roughly 6 to 12 cycles. TCRdb re-analysed the 5' RACE reads in MiXCR, keeping a single row per CDR3 protein. The sample has about 680,000 distinct CDR3 sequences, 45% to 50% seen once. Sequenced sample: blood. These receptors originate from a woman aged 60-70 years in good health.

The rearrangement joins TRBV4-3 to TRBJ2-3; 10 nucleotides line up with TRBD2. The J segment lost 5 bases and the V segment lost 0 bases, leaving 5 bases of the junction unmatched. CDR3 length: 16 amino acids. CDR1 is LGHNA and CDR2 is YSLEER in the germline V gene. CDR3 protein: CASSQDFSGRGDTQYF. The CDR3 DNA sequence: TGCGCCAGCAGCCAAGATTTCAGCGGGAGGGGAGATACGCAGTATTTT.

The V gene is TRBV6-5, the J gene TRBJ2-4, with TRBD2 as a possible D gene (5 bases). The DNA end lines up better with TRBJ2-7; the J call may be wrong. The CDR3 has 15 residues. Germline V gene lookup returns CDR1 MNHEY and CDR2 SVGAGI. The CDR3 loop reads CASSYSNRGMNEQYF. CDR3 in DNA: TGTGCCAGCAGTTACTCGAATAGAGGGATGAACGAGCAGTACTTC.

V is TRBV5-1 and J is TRBJ2-4; TRBD2 agrees at 12 bases. With the DNA end fitting TRBJ2-5 better, the J assignment may be wrong. Looked up from germline, CDR1 is SGHRS and CDR2 is YFSETQ. The CDR3 spans 15 residues. The CDR3, as DNA: TGCGCCAGCAGTGAGACTAGCGGGAGACAAGAGACCCAGTACTTC. It encodes CASSETSGRQETQYF.

In this sample, this clonotype turned up a few times. A much larger clone differs from this one at a single base, so this may be a read error. This chain uses TRBV29-1 with TRBJ2-1; 11 bases are a match to TRBD2. The J call may be incorrect, as the DNA end agrees better with TRBJ2-7. Germline CDR1 is SQVTM and CDR2 is ANQGSEA. This CDR3 comprises 15 residues. Here the CDR3 DNA reads TGCAGCGTCCGTGTAGCGGGAGGGTCCTACAATGAGCAGTACTTC. Encoded protein: CSVRVAGGSYNEQYF.

This chain joins TRBV21-1 and TRBJ1-2; the table assigns TRBD1, which was not confirmed against the DNA. TRBV21-1 is designated a pseudogene. This CDR3 is built from 14 residues. The chain's CDR3 is CASSRRQVAYGYTF. Written as DNA, the CDR3 is TGTGCCAGCAGCAGGAGACAGGTGGCCTATGGCTACACCTTC.

This clonotype was counted a few times. This chain joins TRBV2 and TRBJ2-1; no clear D gene. V gave up 3 bases and J gave up 14 bases, with 14 bases separating them. The CDR3 sequence is 12 residues long. Germline V gene sequence: CDR1 SNHLY, CDR2 FYNNEI. Written as DNA, the CDR3 is TGTGCCAGCAGTGATCCGCCCTCCGAGGAGTTCTTC. Protein: CASSDPPSEEFF.

This clonotype was seen ten or more times. V is TRBV28 and J is TRBJ2-3, with D perhaps TRBD1 (6 bases). There are 15 residues in the CDR3. V was cut by 6 bases and J by 0 bases, with 13 bases left in between. Germline values: CDR1 MDHEN, CDR2 SYDVKM. The CDR3 sequence is CASRPTGASTDTQYF. The CDR3 DNA follows: TGTGCCAGCAGGCCGACAGGTGCTAGCACAGATACGCAGTATTTT.

This clonotype turned up a few times. The chain joins TRBV25-1 to TRBJ1-2, with 11 positions matching TRBD1. The germline V gene encodes CDR1 MGHDK and CDR2 SYGVNS. CDR3 length equals 16 residues. Unmatched junction bases numbered 5, after V lost 1 base and J lost 4 bases. In nucleotides, the CDR3 is TGTGCCAGCAGTGAATCTGGGACAGGGGGAGTCTATGGCTACACCTTC. Its protein product is CASSESGTGGVYGYTF.

This rearrangement joins TRBV24-1 to TRBJ2-1; 11 nucleotides line up with TRBD2. The CDR3 sequence is 20 residues long. V lost 7 bases, J lost 7 bases, and 23 bases stayed unmatched. Germline-derived CDR1 and CDR2 are KGHDR and SFDVKD. The CDR3 sequence: CATSPPPGLAEHPFENEQFF. The CDR3 DNA follows: TGTGCCACCAGCCCCCCTCCGGGACTAGCGGAACACCCTTTTGAAAATGAGCAGTTCTTC.

The V call is TRBV20-1, the J call TRBJ1-1; D unclear. The germline V gene has CDR1 DFQATT and CDR2 SNEGSKA (reference sequence). Trimming pared 0 bases from V and 1 base from J, leaving 12 bases between. This CDR3 is built from 15 residues. The CDR3 loop is CSARDMAGANTEAFF. The CDR3 DNA is TGCAGTGCTAGAGATATGGCAGGAGCGAACACTGAAGCTTTCTTT.